This TCR beta chain originates from a study of T cell repertoires in cytomegalovirus infection. Study context: CMV infection together with matching HLA type was indicated by public TCR beta signatures. Points from the study as a whole: Dominating the ex vivo response were HLA-C-restricted CMV-specific TCR beta clonotypes.

TCRdb independently ran MiXCR on the reads; one entry per CDR3 protein. The repertoire holds 150,000 to 200,000 distinct CDR3 sequences, with roughly 9.8% as singletons. The V gene lost 3 bases and the J gene lost 6 bases, with 12 bases spanning the gap. Germline V gene data show CDR1 as SGHAT and CDR2 as FQNNGV. CDR3 size: 14 residues. This clonotype was detected many times. Its antigen remains unknown. V gene TRBV11-2 combines with J gene TRBJ2-1; D might be TRBD2 (5 bases). The sample taken for sequencing was PBMCs. This clonotype originated in a human donor in good health (CMV status not recorded). Some clones in this sample may be carry-over from other donors' samples. CDR3 nucleotide sequence: TGTGCCAGCAGCTTCCAGCGGATGATCAATGAGCAGTTCTTC. It specifies CASSFQRMINEQFF.